The 3 T cell receptor beta chains in this list originate from one sample, sequenced in a study of blood T cell repertoires in COVID-19. Profiling relied on immunoSEQ multiplex PCR, and the TCRdb table lists in-frame clones only, not all of them. This sample yields about 280,000 clones, of which around 87% are seen a single time; roughly 1.5% belongs to the top ten. Source material: PBMCs or T cells enriched from blood (not recorded which). The origin of the receptors is a woman aged 18 to 35 with acute COVID-19.

The CDR3, as DNA: TGTGCCAGCAGCACTACTAGCGGGAGGGTCACCGGGGAGCTGTTTTTT. Translation gives CASSTTSGRVTGELFF. This rearrangement joins TRBV7-9 to TRBJ2-2; 13 positions agree with TRBD2. V lost 5 bases and J lost 4; bases outside the gene matches: 4. The CDR3 has 16 amino acids. Germline V lookup: CDR1 SEHNR, CDR2 FQNEAQ (reference sequence).

The chain is built from TRBV10-3 and TRBJ2-4; D is possibly TRBD1 (7 bases). V was shortened by 6 bases and J by 3 bases, with 9 bases between the two germline ends. Germline assignment: CDR1 ENHRY and CDR2 SYGVKD. The CDR3 is 13 residues long. CDR3 loop: CAISQGGKNIQYF. CDR3 coding DNA: TGTGCCATCAGCCAGGGGGGCAAAAACATTCAGTACTTC.

There are a few counts of this clone. V and J are TRBV6-5 and TRBJ2-7; 8 bases match TRBD2. Germline V gene sequence: CDR1 MNHEY, CDR2 SVGAGI. The trim removed 4 bases at V and 3 bases at J, leaving 8 bases unmatched. CDR3 length: 15 residues. In nucleotides, the CDR3 is TGTGCCAGCAGTTCAGTCAGCGGGAGTGGCTACGAGCAGTACTTC. Translated: CASSSVSGSGYEQYF.